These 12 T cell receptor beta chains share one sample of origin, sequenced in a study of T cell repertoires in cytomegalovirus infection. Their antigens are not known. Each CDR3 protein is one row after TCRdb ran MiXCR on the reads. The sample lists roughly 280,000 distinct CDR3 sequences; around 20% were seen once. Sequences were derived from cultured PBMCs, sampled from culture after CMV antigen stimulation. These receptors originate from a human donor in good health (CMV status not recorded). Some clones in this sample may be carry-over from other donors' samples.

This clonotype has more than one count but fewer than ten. The DNA of the CDR3 is TGTGCCAGCAGCTATTCGGGACACTCGAGCTCCTATAATTCACCCCTCCACTTT. It codes for CASSYSGHSSSYNSPLHF. The J gene is TRBJ1-6, the V gene TRBV7-2; a weak D match, TRBD1 (6 bases). The length of the CDR3 is 18 residues. Trimming pared 4 bases from V and 0 bases from J, leaving 16 bases between. Looked up from germline, CDR1 is SGHTA and CDR2 is FQGNSA.

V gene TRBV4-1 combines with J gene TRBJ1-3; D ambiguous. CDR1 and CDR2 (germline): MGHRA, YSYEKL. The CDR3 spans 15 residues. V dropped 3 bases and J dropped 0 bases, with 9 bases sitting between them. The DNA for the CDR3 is TGCGCCAGCAGCCAGGACGTTACCTCTGGAAACACCATATATTTT. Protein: CASSQDVTSGNTIYF.

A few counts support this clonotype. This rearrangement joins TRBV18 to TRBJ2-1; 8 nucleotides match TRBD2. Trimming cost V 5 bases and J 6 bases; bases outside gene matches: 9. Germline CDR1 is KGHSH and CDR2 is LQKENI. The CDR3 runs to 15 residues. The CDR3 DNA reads TGTGCCAGCTCAACCGGACTAGCTACCGGCAATGAGCAGTTCTTC. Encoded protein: CASSTGLATGNEQFF.

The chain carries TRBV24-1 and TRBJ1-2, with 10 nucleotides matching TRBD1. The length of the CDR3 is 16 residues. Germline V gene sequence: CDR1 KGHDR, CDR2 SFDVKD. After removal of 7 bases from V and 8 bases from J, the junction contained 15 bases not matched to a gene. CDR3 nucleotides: TGTGCCACCAGCGAGTACCGGACAGGGGGGATCATGGGCTACACCTTC. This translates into CATSEYRTGGIMGYTF.

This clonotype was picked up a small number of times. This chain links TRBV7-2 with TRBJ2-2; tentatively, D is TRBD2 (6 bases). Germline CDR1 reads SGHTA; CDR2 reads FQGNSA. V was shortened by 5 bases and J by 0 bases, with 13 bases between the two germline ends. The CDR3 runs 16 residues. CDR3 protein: CASSAYWGANTGELFF. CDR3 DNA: TGTGCCAGCAGCGCCTACTGGGGGGCGAACACCGGGGAGCTGTTTTTT.

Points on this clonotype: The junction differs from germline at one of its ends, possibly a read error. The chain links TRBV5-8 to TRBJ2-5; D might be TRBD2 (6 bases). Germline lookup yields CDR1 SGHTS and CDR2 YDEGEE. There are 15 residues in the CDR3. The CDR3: CASSRRRGRIEIQDF. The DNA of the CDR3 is TGTGCCAGCAGCCGACGACGAGGGAGGATAGAGATCCAGGACTTC.

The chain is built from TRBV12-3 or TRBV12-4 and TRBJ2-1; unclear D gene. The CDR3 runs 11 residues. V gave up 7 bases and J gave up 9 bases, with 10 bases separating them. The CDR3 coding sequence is TGTGCCAGCACCTCGGGTGGTGAGCAGTTCTTC. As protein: CASTSGGEQFF.

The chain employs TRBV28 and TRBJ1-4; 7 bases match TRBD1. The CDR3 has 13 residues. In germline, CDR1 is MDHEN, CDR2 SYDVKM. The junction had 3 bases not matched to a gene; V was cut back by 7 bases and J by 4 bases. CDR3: CASTTGLNEKLFF. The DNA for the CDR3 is TGTGCCAGCACGACAGGGCTTAATGAAAAACTGTTTTTT.

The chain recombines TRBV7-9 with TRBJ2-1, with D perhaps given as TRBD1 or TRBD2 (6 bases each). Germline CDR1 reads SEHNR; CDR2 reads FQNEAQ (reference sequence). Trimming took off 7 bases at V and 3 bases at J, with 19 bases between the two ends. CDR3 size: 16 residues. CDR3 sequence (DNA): TGTGCCAGCAACCTGGGGGGCGGGGTGCTCTACAATGAGCAGTTCTTC. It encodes CASNLGGGVLYNEQFF.

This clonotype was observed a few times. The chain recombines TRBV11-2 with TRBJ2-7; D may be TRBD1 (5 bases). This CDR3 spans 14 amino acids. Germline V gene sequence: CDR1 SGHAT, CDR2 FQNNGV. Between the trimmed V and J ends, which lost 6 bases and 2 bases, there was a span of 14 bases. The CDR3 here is CASSPVGPPYEQYF. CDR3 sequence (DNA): TGTGCCAGCAGTCCTGTGGGGCCACCCTACGAGCAGTACTTC.

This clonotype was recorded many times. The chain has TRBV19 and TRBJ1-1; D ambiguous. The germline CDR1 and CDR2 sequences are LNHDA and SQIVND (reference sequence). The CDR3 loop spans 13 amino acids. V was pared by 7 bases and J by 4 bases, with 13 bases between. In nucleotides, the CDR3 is TGTGCCAGTACCTCGCGGTTCGGCACTGAAGCTTTCTTT. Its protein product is CASTSRFGTEAFF. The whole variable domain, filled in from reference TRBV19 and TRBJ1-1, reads DGGITQSPKYLFRKEGQNVTLSCEQNLNHDAMYWYRQDPGQGLRLIYYSQIVNDFQKGDIAEGYSVSREKKESFPLTVTSAQKNPTAFYLCASTSRFGTEAFFGQGTRLTVV.

The DNA of the CDR3 is TGTGCCAGCAGTTACTCGACAGCAGGCTACGAGCAGTACGTC. Protein: CASSYSTAGYEQYV. This chain joins TRBV6-2 or TRBV6-3 and TRBJ2-7; TRBD1 might be the D (5 bases). Germline CDR1 and CDR2: MNHEY and SVGEGT. The germline V and J ends were trimmed by 0 bases and 3 bases, with 9 bases remaining between them. This CDR3 is built from 14 residues.